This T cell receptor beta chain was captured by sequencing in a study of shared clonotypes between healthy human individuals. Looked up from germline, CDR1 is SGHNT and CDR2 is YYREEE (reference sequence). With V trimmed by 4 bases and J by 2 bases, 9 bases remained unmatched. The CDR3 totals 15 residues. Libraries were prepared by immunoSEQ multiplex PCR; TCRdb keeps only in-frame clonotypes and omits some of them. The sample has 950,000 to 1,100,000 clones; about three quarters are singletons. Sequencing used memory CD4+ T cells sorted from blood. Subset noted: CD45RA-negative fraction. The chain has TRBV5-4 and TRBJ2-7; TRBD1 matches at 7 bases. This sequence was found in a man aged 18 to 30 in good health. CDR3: CASSLQGSPPYEQYF. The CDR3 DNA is TGTGCCAGCAGCCTACAGGGGTCCCCCCCCTACGAGCAGTACTTC.